In its sample, the clone carrying this T cell receptor beta chain was seen once. The authors' processing: The assay estimated nucleated cells by amplifying reference gene primers. The table came from immunoSEQ multiplex PCR; TCRdb's copy has only in-frame clones and leaves some out. V and J calls and clone size are as listed in that table; D and trimming were resolved from the DNA. The sample includes fewer than 200,000 clones, nearly 80% of them seen just once. The CDR3 has 15 amino acids. Germline V lookup: CDR1 LNHDA, CDR2 SQIVND (reference sequence). The ends lost 4 bases at V and 7 bases at J; junction bases unmatched: 8. This record comes from a study of blood T cell repertoires in COVID-19. About the research overall: Acute and convalescent COVID-19 samples came from the United States, Italy and Spain. The cDNA or gDNA used as material had been derived from T cells, B-cell-depleted T cells, or PBMCs.

The chain employs TRBV19 and TRBJ1-5; 9 nucleotides agree with TRBD1. The source is a woman between 70 and 85 years old with acute or convalescent COVID-19. Material for sequencing was peripheral blood. CDR3 DNA sequence: TGTGCCAGTAGTACGACAGGGGGAAGTAAGCAGCCCCAGCATTTT. Its translation: CASSTTGGSKQPQHF.